This TCR beta chain is drawn from a study of tumor and adjacent non-tumor tissue in lung cancer. Overall study results and limits: Significantly higher TCR diversity was found in tumor than normal lung.

Note on this clonotype: The target antigen is unknown. Compared with germline, one end of the junction differs, possibly owing to a read error.

RNA was extracted from bulk tissue without any cell sorting. A modified ARM-PCR protocol with three rounds of nested PCR amplified TCRbeta. TCRdb reprocessed the multiplex PCR reads via MiXCR and lists one record per CDR3 protein. The sample lists under 150,000 distinct CDR3 sequences; approximately 70% were seen once. This CDR3 is built from 13 residues. The germline V gene has CDR1 SEHNR and CDR2 FQNEAQ (reference sequence). The specimen was lung tumor tissue. The TCR was taken from a man aged 55 to 70 with small cell lung cancer. The V gene is TRBV7-9, the J gene TRBJ2-3; the D gene is possibly TRBD2 (6 bases). The CDR3 coding sequence is TGTGCCAACAGCTTTGCGGGAACTGATACGCAGTATTTT. Protein sequence: CANSFAGTDTQYF. Variable domain in full (rest from reference TRBV7-9 and TRBJ2-3): DTGVSQNPRHKITKRGQNVTFRCDPISEHNRLYWYRQTLGQGPEFLTYFQNEAQLEKSRLLSDRFSAERPKGSFSTLEIQRTEQGDSAMYLCANSFAGTDTQYFGPGTRLTVL.